The rows below give T cell receptor beta chains drawn from one sample of a study of blood T cell repertoires in COVID-19. The assay was immunoSEQ multiplex PCR, and TCRdb's table has in-frame clones only and misses some. The sample records more than 250,000 clones, around 88% being singletons. Material: peripheral blood. The origin of the receptors is a woman in her 50s with acute or convalescent COVID-19. Each CDR3 is given without its conserved first and last residue. A D gene is named only where the DNA matches it firmly.

13	TRBD1	TRBV3-1/TRBV3-2	ASRPGTGSTDTQY
11	TRBD1	TRBV12-3/TRBV12-4	ASSLGTGEPLH
13	TRBD2	TRBV27	ASSFTGGSGHEQY
13	.	TRBV9	ASSVSIATNEKLF
15	.	TRBV7-2	ASSLDGTQLTTNIQY
11	TRBD1	TRBV7-7	ASSGTGQETQY
15	.	TRBV6-4	ASSDVTGFGSYNEQF
14	TRBD2	TRBV4-1	ASSQGVAGVGETQY
13	.	TRBV9	ASSGPGASSGTQY
12	TRBD1	TRBV28	ASSQGGRAGELF
14	TRBD1	TRBV24-1	ATSVHPRGRTDTQY
12	.	TRBV18	ASSPPGGTGELF
14	.	TRBV18	ASSPLGGRGVTEAF
13	TRBD1	TRBV6-5	ASRRRGTGYNEQF
13	.	TRBV7-9	ASSLTGLHNSPLH
11	TRBD1	TRBV12-3/TRBV12-4	ASSPGQGQTQY
13	.	TRBV9	ASSVEGRRGSPLH
13	.	TRBV5-1	ASRGVGSSYNEQF
12	.	TRBV29-1	SVEVGGGRQPQH
14	TRBD1	TRBV6-6	ASSQGSDRANYEQY
11	.	TRBV5-4	ASSFKGFNEQF
13	.	TRBV6-2/TRBV6-3	ASSDGTVANYGYT
13	.	TRBV30	AWSSDMRENQPQH
10	TRBD1	TRBV10-3	AISETDRGWF
14	TRBD1	TRBV6-5	ASSYLTGNNNYGYT
13	.	TRBV5-4	ASSLGGGGTDTQY
13	TRBD1	TRBV28	ASSLPGQENEKLF